The sequence of this TCR beta chain was determined in a study of OX40 agonist ivuxolimab in advanced cancers. Study context: Three dose-escalation patients had partial responses: one with hepatocellular carcinoma and two with cutaneous melanoma. Study-wide findings and caveats: Both CD4+ and CD8+ T cell populations in blood had undergone clonal expansion by week 6 at 0.1 to 3.0 mg/kg. Several nonresponders also turned out to have low normalized T-cell clonal expansion.

This CDR3 is built from 11 residues. Trimming stripped 2 bases from V and 5 bases from J, with 1 base between. The germline gives CDR1 SGDLS, CDR2 YYNGEE. Comment on this clone: Its antigen is still unknown.

Libraries were prepared by immunoSEQ multiplex PCR; TCRdb keeps only in-frame clonotypes and omits some of them. The table records 90,000 or so clones, about 94% of them present only once. This TCR was recovered from an adult with an advanced solid tumor such as melanoma, head and neck, liver or kidney cancer. J is TRBJ2-2 and V is TRBV9; no clear D. Sequenced here: CD4+ or CD8+ T cells sorted from blood, sampled in a trial of the OX40 agonist ivuxolimab. The CDR3 DNA sequence: TGTGCCAGCAGCGTGACCGGGGAGCTGTTTTTT. This translates into CASSVTGELFF.